This TCR beta chain appears in the sequencing data of a study of blood T cell repertoires in COVID-19. Study overall: Sources were T cells, B-cell-depleted T cells, or PBMCs; the material itself was cDNA or gDNA.

V lost 0 bases to trimming and J lost 7 bases, with 12 bases between them. Germline V gene sequence: CDR1 MGHRA, CDR2 YSYEKL. This CDR3 region has 14 residues. Authors' methods: Reference gene primer amplification yielded estimated nucleated cell counts. Method: immunoSEQ multiplex PCR; TCRdb's copy keeps in-frame clones and lacks some. V and J calls plus clone size are reproduced from that table; the DNA served to infer D and trimming. The data show hundreds of thousands of clones, 86% seen once. The clonotype comes from a woman aged 25 to 39 with active or convalescent COVID-19. Sample: peripheral blood. The V and J genes are TRBV4-1 and TRBJ1-1; a weak D match, TRBD1 (6 bases). In nucleotides, the CDR3 is TGCGCCAGCAGCCAAGATTGGACAGACGATGAAGCTTTCTTT. This encodes CASSQDWTDDEAFF.